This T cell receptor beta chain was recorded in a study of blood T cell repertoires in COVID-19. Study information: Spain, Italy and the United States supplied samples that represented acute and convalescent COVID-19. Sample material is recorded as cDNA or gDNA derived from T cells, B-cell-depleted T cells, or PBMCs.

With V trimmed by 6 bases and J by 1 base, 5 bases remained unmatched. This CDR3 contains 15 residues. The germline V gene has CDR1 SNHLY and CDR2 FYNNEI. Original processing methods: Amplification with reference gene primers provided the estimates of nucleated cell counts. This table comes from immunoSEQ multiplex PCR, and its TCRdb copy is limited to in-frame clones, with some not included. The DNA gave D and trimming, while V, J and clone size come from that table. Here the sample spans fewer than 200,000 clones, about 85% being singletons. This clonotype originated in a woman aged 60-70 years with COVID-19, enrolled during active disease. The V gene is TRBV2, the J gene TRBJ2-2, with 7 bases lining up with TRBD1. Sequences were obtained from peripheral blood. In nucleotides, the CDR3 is TGTGCCAGCAGAAACCAGGGGGTGAACACCGGGGAGCTGTTTTTT. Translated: CASRNQGVNTGELFF.